This is a list of T cell receptor beta chains from one sample in a study of cytomegalovirus exposure and HLA in healthy donors. The assay was immunoSEQ multiplex PCR, and TCRdb's table has in-frame clones only and misses some. Counted here are some 120,000 clones, around 70% occurring once; the ten biggest clones make up around 4%. The specimen sequenced was PBMCs. These receptors all come from a woman in her thirties or forties in good health and CMV-seronegative. CDR3s include the opening cysteine and the closing phenylalanine or tryptophan. The order of the fields is V gene, D gene, clone size, J gene, CDR3 DNA, CDR3 protein. The D gene is left open where the match is weak. Only some rows state a clone size, as once, few, many or a class for expanded clones.

TRBV2,TRBD1,.,TRBJ1-2,TGTGCCAGCAGATCAGGGGGCGGCTCTGGCTACACCTTC,CASRSGGGSGYTF
TRBV19,.,few,TRBJ2-1,TGTGCCAGTAGTAGCGGGATTACCTACAATGAGCAGTTCTTC,CASSSGITYNEQFF
TRBV19,TRBD1,.,TRBJ2-7,TGTGCCAGTAGGGGGACAGGGCCGAGCGAGCAGTACTTC,CASRGTGPSEQYF
TRBV7-6,.,.,TRBJ2-7,TGTGCCAGCAGCTTAGGTTCTAGCTCCTACGAGCAGTACTTC,CASSLGSSSYEQYF
TRBV2,TRBD2,.,TRBJ2-3,TGTGCCAGCAGTCCAACGGGACTACTTAGCACAGATACGCAGTATTTT,CASSPTGLLSTDTQYF
TRBV9,.,.,TRBJ1-4,TGTGCCAGCAGCGTCGCAACAGGGAGCCCTGAAAAACTGTTTTTT,CASSVATGSPEKLFF
TRBV5-5,TRBD1,.,TRBJ1-2,TGTGCCAGCAGCAACGGACAGGGGAACAGGGGCTATGGCTACACCTTC,CASSNGQGNRGYGYTF
TRBV4-3,.,.,TRBJ1-2,TGCGCCAGCAGCCAAGAACGGGGCTATGGCTACACCTTC,CASSQERGYGYTF
TRBV4-3,TRBD2,once,TRBJ2-5,TGCGCCAGCAGCCAAGATTGGCTAGCGGGGGATACCCTTAAGGCGGAGACCCAGTACTTC,CASSQDWLAGDTLKAETQYF
TRBV5-1,TRBD2,.,TRBJ2-3,TGCGCCAGCAGCTTGGAGGTAGCGGGAGAGGTAGATACGCAGTATTTT,CASSLEVAGEVDTQYF
TRBV5-5,.,.,TRBJ2-7,TGTGCCAGCAGCTTGGCTATCCCTAGCACCTACGAGCAGTACTTC,CASSLAIPSTYEQYF
TRBV7-9,.,.,TRBJ2-2,TGTGCCAGCAGCTTGCCAGGACAGTATACCGGGGAGCTGTTTTTT,CASSLPGQYTGELFF
TRBV2,.,.,TRBJ1-4,TGTGCCACCGAGAGGACAGTAAATGAAAAACTGTTTTTT,CATERTVNEKLFF
TRBV9,TRBD2,.,TRBJ2-5,TGTGCCAGCAGCTCCGGGACTAGCGGCTTCGGAGAGCAGTACTTC,CASSSGTSGFGEQYF
TRBV11-2,.,.,TRBJ1-6,TGTGCCAGCAGCTCCGGAGATCTCTCACCCCTCCACTTT,CASSSGDLSPLHF
TRBV28,.,.,TRBJ2-6,TGTGCCAGCAGTGGAGGTGGGGCCAACGTCCTGACTTTC,CASSGGGANVLTF
TRBV7-8,.,.,TRBJ1-2,TGTGCCAGCAGCTTACAGCCGACAGGCCCGGGTGGCTACACCTTC,CASSLQPTGPGGYTF
TRBV5-1,TRBD2,once,TRBJ2-7,TGCGCCAGCAGACGGCGGGAGAGCTCCTACGAGCAGTACTTC,CASRRRESSYEQYF
TRBV5-6,TRBD1,.,TRBJ1-2,TGTGCCAGCAGCTCCACCACAGGGGATACTAACTATGGCTACACCTTC,CASSSTTGDTNYGYTF
TRBV11-1,.,.,TRBJ1-1,TGTGCCAGCAGCCGACAGGTGAACACTGAAGCTTTCTTT,CASSRQVNTEAFF
TRBV4-2,.,.,TRBJ2-7,TGTGCCAGCAGCCGGTTGAGCGGGTTAAGGGACTACGAGCAGTACTTC,CASSRLSGLRDYEQYF
TRBV5-6,TRBD1,.,TRBJ1-6,TGTGCCAGCAGCTGGGGAACCGGGACAGGGGCTCGGAATTCACCCCTCCACTTT,CASSWGTGTGARNSPLHF
TRBV6-6,TRBD1,.,TRBJ2-7,TGTGCCAGCCGAAAGGGACAGGGGAGCTCCTACGAGCAGTACTTC,CASRKGQGSSYEQYF
TRBV5-1,.,.,TRBJ2-5,TGCGCCAGCAGCTTTGGCAAGCAAGAGACCCAGTACTTC,CASSFGKQETQYF
TRBV5-4,TRBD2,.,TRBJ2-5,TGTGCCAGCAGCTTGTACTTCCGGGGGGTCCAAGAGACCCAGTACTTC,CASSLYFRGVQETQYF
TRBV11-2,TRBD1,once,TRBJ1-2,TGTGCCAGCAGCCATTACAGGGGGGTCTATGGCTACACCTTC,CASSHYRGVYGYTF
TRBV7-2,TRBD2,.,TRBJ2-3,TGTGCCAGCAGCTTAGGGCTAGCGGGAAATACGCAGTATTTT,CASSLGLAGNTQYF
TRBV18,TRBD1,few,TRBJ2-5,TGTGCCAGCTCACCAACTAGGCGGGACAGGGGGCCAGAGACCCAGTACTTC,CASSPTRRDRGPETQYF
TRBV19,.,once,TRBJ2-5,TGTGCCAGTAGTCACCAGGCCAACCAAGAGACCCAGTACTTC,CASSHQANQETQYF
TRBV5-6,.,once,TRBJ2-2,TGTGCCAGCAGCTTGTTAGGGGGACCATCGAACACCGGGGAGCTGTTTTTT,CASSLLGGPSNTGELFF
TRBV23-1,.,.,TRBJ2-7,TGCGCCAGCAGTCAAAAGCTCCAGGGATCCGAGCAGTACTTC,CASSQKLQGSEQYF
TRBV28,.,.,TRBJ2-3,TGTGCCAGCACTTCGGCAGATACGCAGTATTTT,CASTSADTQYF
TRBV25-1,TRBD2,few,TRBJ2-1,TGTGCCAGCAGTGAGTACGAACTAGCGGGAGTTGCCAATGAGCAGTTCTTC,CASSEYELAGVANEQFF
TRBV7-3,.,few,TRBJ2-2,TGTGCCAGCAGCTTATTTAGCGGGGAGCTGTTTTTT,CASSLFSGELFF
TRBV7-9,.,.,TRBJ2-7,TGTTCCAGCAGCTTAGACGCTAGGGGCTACGAGCAGTACTTC,CSSSLDARGYEQYF
TRBV7-7,TRBD2,.,TRBJ2-2,TGTGCTAGCAGCTTAGTAGCGGGAGGGCCCCCCGGGGAGCTGTTTTTT,CASSLVAGGPPGELFF
TRBV5-1,TRBD1,few,TRBJ1-2,TGCGCCAGCAACCCCGGGACAGGTGGGGTCTATGGCTACACCTTC,CASNPGTGGVYGYTF
TRBV4-2,TRBD2,.,TRBJ2-5,TGTGCCAGCAGCCAAGATCTAGCGGGGGGGCGCGAGACCCAGTACTTC,CASSQDLAGGRETQYF
TRBV5-6,TRBD1,.,TRBJ2-3,TGTGCCAGCAGCCCCGGGACAGCCCCCCCAGATACGCAGTATTTT,CASSPGTAPPDTQYF